Sequencing of this TCR beta chain was carried out in a study of shared clonotypes between healthy human individuals. As for the study in general: Each donor contributed plates that comprised three CD4 naive, three CD4 memory, two CD8 naive and one CD8 memory.

There are 16 residues in the CDR3. The V and J ends lost 4 bases and 5 bases, in that order; junction bases with no gene match: 2. Germline loops: CDR1 SGHTA, CDR2 FQGNSA. Using immunoSEQ multiplex PCR, the repertoire was profiled, and TCRdb retains in-frame clones only, with some absent. The sample records about 980,000 clones, less than 85% being singletons. This clone has just one count. This chain uses TRBV7-2 with TRBJ2-1; 16 bases map to TRBD2. Source material: memory CD4+ T cells sorted from blood. Subset reported: CD45RA-negative fraction. The sequence derives from a man younger than 35 in good health. As DNA, the CDR3 is TGTGCCAGCAGCTCCGGGACTAGCGGGAGGGACAATGAGCAGTTCTTC. It codes for CASSSGTSGRDNEQFF.